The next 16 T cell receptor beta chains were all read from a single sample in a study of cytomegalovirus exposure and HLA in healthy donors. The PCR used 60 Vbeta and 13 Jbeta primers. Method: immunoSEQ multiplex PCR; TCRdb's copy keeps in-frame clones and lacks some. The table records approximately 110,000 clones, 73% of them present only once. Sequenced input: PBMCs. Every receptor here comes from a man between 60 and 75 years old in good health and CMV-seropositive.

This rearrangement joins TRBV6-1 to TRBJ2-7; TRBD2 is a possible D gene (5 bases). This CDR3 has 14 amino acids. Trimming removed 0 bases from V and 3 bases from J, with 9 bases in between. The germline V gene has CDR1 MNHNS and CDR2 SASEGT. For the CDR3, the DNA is TGTGCCAGCAGTGAAGCTCTTCGGGGCTACGAGCAGTACTTC. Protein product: CASSEALRGYEQYF.

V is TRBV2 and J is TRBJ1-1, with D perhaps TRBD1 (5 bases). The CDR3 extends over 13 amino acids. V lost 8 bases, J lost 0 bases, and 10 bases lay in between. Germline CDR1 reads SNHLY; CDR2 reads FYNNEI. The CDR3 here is CASPREMNTEAFF. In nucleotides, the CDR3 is TGTGCCAGCCCCAGGGAAATGAACACTGAAGCTTTCTTT.

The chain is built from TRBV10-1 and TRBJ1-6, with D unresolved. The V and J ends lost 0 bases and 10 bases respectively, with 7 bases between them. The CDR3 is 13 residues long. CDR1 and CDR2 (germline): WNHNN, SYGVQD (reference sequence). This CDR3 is CASSESNFSPLHF. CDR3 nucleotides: TGCGCCAGCAGTGAGTCGAACTTCTCACCCCTCCACTTT.

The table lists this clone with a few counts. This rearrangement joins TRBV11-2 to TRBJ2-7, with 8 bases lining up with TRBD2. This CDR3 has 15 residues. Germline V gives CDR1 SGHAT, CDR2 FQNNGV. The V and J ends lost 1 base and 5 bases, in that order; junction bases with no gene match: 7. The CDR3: CASSLVTGGLNEQYF. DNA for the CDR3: TGTGCCAGCAGCTTAGTAACGGGGGGGCTGAACGAGCAGTACTTC.

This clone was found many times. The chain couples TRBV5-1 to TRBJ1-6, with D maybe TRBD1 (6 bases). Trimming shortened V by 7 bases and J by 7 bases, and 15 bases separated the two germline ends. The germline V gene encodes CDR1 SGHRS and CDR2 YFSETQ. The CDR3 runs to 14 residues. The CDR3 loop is CASQVGALNSPLHF. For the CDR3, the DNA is TGCGCCAGCCAAGTGGGGGCCTTAAATTCACCCCTCCACTTT.

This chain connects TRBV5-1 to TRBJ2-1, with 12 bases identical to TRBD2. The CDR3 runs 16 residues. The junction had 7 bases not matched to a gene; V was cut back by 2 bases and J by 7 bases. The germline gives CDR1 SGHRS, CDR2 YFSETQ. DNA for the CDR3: TGCGCCAGCAGCTTCACTAGCGGGGGGATCCGGAATGAGCAGTTCTTC. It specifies CASSFTSGGIRNEQFF.

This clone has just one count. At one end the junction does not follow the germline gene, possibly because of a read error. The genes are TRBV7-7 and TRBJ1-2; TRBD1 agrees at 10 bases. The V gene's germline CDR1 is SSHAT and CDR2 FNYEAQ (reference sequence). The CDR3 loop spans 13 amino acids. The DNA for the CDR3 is TGTGCTAGCAGCGCCGGGACAGGGGCCTTGAAAGCCTTC. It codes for CASSAGTGALKAF.

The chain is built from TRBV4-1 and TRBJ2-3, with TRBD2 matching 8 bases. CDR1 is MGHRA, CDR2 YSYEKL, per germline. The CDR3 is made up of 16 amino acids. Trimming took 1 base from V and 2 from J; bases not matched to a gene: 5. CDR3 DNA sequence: TGCGCCAGCAGCCAAGGGAGCGGGGGAGTCACAGATACGCAGTATTTT. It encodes CASSQGSGGVTDTQYF.

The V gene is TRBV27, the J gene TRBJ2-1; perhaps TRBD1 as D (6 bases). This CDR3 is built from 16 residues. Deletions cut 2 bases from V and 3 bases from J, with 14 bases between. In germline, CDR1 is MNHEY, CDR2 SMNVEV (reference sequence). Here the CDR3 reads CASSLRRQVFYNEQFF. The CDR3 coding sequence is TGTGCCAGCAGTTTAAGGCGACAGGTCTTCTACAATGAGCAGTTCTTC.

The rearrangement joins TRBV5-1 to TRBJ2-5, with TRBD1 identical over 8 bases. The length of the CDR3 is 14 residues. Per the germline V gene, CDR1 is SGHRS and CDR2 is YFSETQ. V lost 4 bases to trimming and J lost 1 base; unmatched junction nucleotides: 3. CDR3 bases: TGCGCCAGCAGCGGGGGGACAGGCCAAGAGACCCAGTACTTC. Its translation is CASSGGTGQETQYF.

CDR3 sequence (DNA): TGTGCCAGCAGTCCCTCAGGGGGCTCCTATGGCTACACCTTC. Amino acids: CASSPSGGSYGYTF. The chain is built from TRBV2 and TRBJ1-2; 8 positions agree with TRBD1. The germline V gene encodes CDR1 SNHLY and CDR2 FYNNEI. V was pared by 5 bases and J by 4 bases, with 6 bases of the junction left unmatched. This CDR3 is 14 amino acids long.

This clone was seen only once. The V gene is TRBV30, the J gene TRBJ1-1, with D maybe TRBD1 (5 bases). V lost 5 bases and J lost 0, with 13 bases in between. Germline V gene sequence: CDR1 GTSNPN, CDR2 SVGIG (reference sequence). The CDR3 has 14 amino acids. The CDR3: CAWVGAGMNTEAFF. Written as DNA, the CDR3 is TGTGCCTGGGTGGGTGCAGGGATGAACACTGAAGCTTTCTTT.

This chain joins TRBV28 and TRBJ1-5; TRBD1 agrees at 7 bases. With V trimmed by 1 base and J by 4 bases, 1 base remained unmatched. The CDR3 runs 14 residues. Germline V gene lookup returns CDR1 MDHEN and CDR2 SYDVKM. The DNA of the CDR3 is TGTGCCAGCAGTTTATCACAGGGGAATCAGCCCCAGCATTTT. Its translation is CASSLSQGNQPQHF.

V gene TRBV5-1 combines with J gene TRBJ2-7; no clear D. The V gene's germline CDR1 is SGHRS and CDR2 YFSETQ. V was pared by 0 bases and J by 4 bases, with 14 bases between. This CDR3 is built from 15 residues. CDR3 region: CASSLAAGSVYEQYF. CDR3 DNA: TGCGCCAGCAGCTTGGCTGCAGGTTCCGTATACGAGCAGTACTTC.

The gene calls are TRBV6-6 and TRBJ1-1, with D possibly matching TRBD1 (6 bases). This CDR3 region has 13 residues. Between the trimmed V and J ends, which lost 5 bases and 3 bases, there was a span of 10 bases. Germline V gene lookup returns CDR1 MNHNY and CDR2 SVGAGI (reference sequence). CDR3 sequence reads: CASSPGGYTEAFF. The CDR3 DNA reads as TGTGCCAGCAGTCCTGGGGGCTACACTGAAGCTTTCTTT.

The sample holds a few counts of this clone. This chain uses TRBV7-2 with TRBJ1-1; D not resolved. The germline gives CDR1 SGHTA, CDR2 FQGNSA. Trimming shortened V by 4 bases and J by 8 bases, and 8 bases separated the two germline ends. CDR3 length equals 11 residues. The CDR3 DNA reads TGTGCCAGCAGCTCGTTCTCCGAAGCTTTCTTT. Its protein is CASSSFSEAFF.